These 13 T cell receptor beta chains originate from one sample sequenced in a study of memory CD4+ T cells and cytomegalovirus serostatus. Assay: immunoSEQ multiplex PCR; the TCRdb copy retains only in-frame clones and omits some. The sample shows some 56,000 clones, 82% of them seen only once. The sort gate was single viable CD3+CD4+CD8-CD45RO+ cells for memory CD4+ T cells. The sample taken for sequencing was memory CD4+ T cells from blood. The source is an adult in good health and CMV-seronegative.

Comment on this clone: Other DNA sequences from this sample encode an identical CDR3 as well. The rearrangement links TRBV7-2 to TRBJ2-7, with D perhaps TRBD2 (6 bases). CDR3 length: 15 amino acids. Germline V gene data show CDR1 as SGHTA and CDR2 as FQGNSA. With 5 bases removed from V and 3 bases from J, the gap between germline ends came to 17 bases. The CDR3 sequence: CASSLGDGGLYEQYF. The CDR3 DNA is TGTGCCAGCAGCCTGGGGGACGGAGGGCTCTACGAGCAGTACTTC.

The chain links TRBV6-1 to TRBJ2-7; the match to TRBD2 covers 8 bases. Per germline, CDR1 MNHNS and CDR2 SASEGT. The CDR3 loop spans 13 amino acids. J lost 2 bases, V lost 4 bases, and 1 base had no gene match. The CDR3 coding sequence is TGTGCCAGCAGTGGGGGACTAGCCTACGAGCAGTACTTC. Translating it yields CASSGGLAYEQYF.

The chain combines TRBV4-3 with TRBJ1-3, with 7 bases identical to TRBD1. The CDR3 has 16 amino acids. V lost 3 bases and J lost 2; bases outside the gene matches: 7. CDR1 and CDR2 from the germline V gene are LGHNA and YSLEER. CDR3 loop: CASSQEVTGPGNTIYF. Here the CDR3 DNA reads TGCGCCAGCAGCCAGGAAGTGACAGGGCCTGGAAACACCATATATTTT.

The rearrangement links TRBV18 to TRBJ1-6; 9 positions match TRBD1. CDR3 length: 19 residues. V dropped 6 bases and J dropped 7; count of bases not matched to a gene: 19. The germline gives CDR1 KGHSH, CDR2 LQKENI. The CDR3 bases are TGTGCCAGCTCGACTCCAGAGGGACAGGGTTTAAGCGGGAATTCACCCCTCCACTTT. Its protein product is CASSTPEGQGLSGNSPLHF. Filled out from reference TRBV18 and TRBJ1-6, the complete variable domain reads NAGVMQNPRHLVRRRGQEARLRCSPMKGHSHVYWYRQLPEEGLKFMVYLQKENIIDESGMPKERFSAEFPKEGPSILRIQQVVRGDSAAYFCASSTPEGQGLSGNSPLHFGNGTRLTVT.

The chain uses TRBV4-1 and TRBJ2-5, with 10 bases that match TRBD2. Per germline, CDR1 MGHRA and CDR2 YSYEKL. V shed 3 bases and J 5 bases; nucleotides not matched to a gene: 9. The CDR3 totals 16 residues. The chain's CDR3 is CASSQRLAGAGETQYF. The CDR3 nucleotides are TGCGCCAGCAGCCAGCGGCTAGCGGGGGCGGGGGAGACCCAGTACTTC.

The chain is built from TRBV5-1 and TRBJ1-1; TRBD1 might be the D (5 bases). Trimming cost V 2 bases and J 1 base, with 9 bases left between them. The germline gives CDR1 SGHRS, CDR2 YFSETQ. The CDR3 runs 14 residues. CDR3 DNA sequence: TGCGCCAGCAGCTTTTATGGGGGGAACACTGAAGCTTTCTTT. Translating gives CASSFYGGNTEAFF. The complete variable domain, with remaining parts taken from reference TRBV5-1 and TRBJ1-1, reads KAGVTQTPRYLIKTRGQQVTLSCSPISGHRSVSWYQQTPGQGLQFLFEYFSETQRNKGNFPGRFSGRQFSNSRSEMNVSTLELGDSALYLCASSFYGGNTEAFFGQGTRLTVV.

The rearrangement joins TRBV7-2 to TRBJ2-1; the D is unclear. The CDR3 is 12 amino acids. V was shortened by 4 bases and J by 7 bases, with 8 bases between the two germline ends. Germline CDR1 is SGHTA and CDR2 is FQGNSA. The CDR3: CASSSSRNEQFF. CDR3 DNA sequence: TGTGCCAGCAGCTCCAGCCGTAATGAGCAGTTCTTC.

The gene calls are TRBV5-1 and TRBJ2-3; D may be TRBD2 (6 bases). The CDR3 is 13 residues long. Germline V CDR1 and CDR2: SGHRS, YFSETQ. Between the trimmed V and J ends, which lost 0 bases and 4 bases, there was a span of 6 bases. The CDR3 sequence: CASSLGGADTQYF. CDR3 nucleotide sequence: TGCGCCAGCAGCTTGGGGGGGGCAGATACGCAGTATTTT. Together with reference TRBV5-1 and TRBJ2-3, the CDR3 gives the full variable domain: KAGVTQTPRYLIKTRGQQVTLSCSPISGHRSVSWYQQTPGQGLQFLFEYFSETQRNKGNFPGRFSGRQFSNSRSEMNVSTLELGDSALYLCASSLGGADTQYFGPGTRLTVL.

CDR3 in DNA: TGCGCCAGCAGCCAAACGCGCGGGGGGTATGGCTACACCTTC. The encoded protein is CASSQTRGGYGYTF. The chain uses TRBV4-3 and TRBJ1-2; TRBD1 is a possible D gene (5 bases). The CDR3 sequence is 14 residues long. V lost 2 bases and J lost 5, with 12 bases in between. From germline, CDR1 is LGHNA and CDR2 YSLEER.

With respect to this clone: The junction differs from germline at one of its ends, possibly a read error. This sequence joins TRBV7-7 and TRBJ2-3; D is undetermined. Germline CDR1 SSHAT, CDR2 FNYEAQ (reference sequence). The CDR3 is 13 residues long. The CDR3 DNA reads TGTGCTAGCAGCCGGATTCGCGACGGTACGCAGTATTTT. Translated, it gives CASSRIRDGTQYF. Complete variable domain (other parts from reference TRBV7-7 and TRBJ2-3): GAGVSQSPRYKVTKRGQDVTLRCDPISSHATLYWYQQALGQGPEFLTYFNYEAQPDKSGLPSDRFSAERPEGSISTLTIQRTEQRDSAMYRCASSRIRDGTQYFGPGTRLTVL.

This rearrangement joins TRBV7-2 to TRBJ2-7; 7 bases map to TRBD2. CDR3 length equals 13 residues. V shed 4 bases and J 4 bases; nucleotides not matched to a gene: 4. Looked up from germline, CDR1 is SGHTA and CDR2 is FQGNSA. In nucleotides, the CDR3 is TGTGCCAGCAGCTCCATAGCGGGTTACGAGCAGTACTTC. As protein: CASSSIAGYEQYF.

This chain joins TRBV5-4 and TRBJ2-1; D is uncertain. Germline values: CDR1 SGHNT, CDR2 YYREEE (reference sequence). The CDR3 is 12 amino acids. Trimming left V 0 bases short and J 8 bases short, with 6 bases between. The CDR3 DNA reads TGTGCCAGCAGCTTGGCTGGGGATGAGCAGTTCTTC. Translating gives CASSLAGDEQFF.

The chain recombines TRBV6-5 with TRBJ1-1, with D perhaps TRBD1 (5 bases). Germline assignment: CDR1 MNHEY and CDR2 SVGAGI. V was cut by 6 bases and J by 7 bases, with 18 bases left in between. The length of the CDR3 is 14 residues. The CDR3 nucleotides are TGTGCCAGCAGACAAGTGACCGGGAGGGGTGAAGCTTTCTTT. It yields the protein CASRQVTGRGEAFF.